These 4 T cell receptor beta chains originate from one sample sequenced in a study of blood T cell repertoires in COVID-19. The repertoire was sequenced with immunoSEQ multiplex PCR; TCRdb's copy has only in-frame clones and lacks some. The data show 270,000 or so clones, roughly 88% seen once. Sequenced material: peripheral blood. The receptors were sampled from a woman between 25 and 40 years old with active or convalescent COVID-19.

The CDR3 coding sequence is TGTGCCAGCTCACCACCGTCCTTAGCAAACCAGTACTTC. Translation: CASSPPSLANQYF. The rearrangement joins TRBV18 to TRBJ2-5, with D unclear. This CDR3 is 13 amino acids long. CDR1 KGHSH and CDR2 LQKENI come from the germline V gene. V dropped 0 bases and J dropped 10 bases, with 12 bases sitting between them.

The V gene is TRBV11-3, the J gene TRBJ1-2, with D perhaps TRBD1 (5 bases). CDR3 length: 13 amino acids. Germline CDR1 SGHNT, CDR2 YENEEA. Trimming pared 1 base from V and 8 bases from J, leaving 11 bases between. The CDR3 sequence is CASSLADRSGYTF. CDR3 in DNA: TGTGCCAGCAGCTTAGCCGACAGATCGGGCTACACCTTC.

The chain recombines TRBV7-2 with TRBJ2-4; the match to TRBD2 covers 9 bases. CDR1 and CDR2 (germline): SGHTA, FQGNSA. The junction had 1 base not matched to a gene; V was cut back by 4 bases and J by 0 bases. The CDR3 spans 15 residues. CDR3 nucleotide sequence: TGTGCCAGCAGCTCTAGCGGGGTAGCCAAAAACATTCAGTACTTC. It codes for CASSSSGVAKNIQYF.

This clone has a handful of counts. The gene calls are TRBV7-3 and TRBJ1-2, with D possibly being TRBD1 (6 bases). Per germline, CDR1 SGHTA and CDR2 FQGTGA. CDR3 size: 15 residues. Trimming removed 0 bases from V and 6 bases from J, with 14 bases in between. In DNA, the CDR3 is TGTGCCAGCAGCTTAACAGGGGGTTGGTCGGATGGCTACACCTTC. It specifies CASSLTGGWSDGYTF.